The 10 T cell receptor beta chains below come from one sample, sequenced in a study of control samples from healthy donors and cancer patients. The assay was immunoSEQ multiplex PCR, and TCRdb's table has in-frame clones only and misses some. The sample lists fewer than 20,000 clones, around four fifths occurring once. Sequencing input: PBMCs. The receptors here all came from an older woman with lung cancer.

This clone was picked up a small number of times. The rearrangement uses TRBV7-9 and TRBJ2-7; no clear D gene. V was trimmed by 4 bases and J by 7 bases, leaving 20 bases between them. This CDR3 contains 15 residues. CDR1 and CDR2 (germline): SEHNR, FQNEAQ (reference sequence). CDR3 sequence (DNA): TGTGCCAGCAGCTCCCTGGGGATCCGCCGAGGAGAGCAGTACTTC. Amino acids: CASSSLGIRRGEQYF.

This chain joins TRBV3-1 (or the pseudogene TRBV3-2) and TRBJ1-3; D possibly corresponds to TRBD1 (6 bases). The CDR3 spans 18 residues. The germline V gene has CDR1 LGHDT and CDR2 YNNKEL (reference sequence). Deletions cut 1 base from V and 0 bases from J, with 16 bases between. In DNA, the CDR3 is TGTGCCAGCAGCCAAGCCCGGGGGGGGCATGGCTCTGGAAACACCATATATTTT. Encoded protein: CASSQARGGHGSGNTIYF.

CDR3 coding DNA: TGCGCCAGCACCACCTCGCTTCTTTATCAGCCCCAGCATTTT. This gives the protein CASTTSLLYQPQHF. The chain links TRBV10-2 to TRBJ1-5; D not certain. The CDR3 covers 14 residues. Germline-derived CDR1 and CDR2 are WSHSY and SAAADI. With 7 bases removed from V and 5 bases from J, the gap between germline ends came to 15 bases.

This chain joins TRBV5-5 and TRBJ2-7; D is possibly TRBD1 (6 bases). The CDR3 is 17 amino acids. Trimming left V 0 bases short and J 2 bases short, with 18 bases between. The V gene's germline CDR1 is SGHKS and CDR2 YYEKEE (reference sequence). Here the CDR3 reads CASSLDGRTEIAYEQYF. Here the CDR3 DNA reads TGTGCCAGCAGCTTGGATGGAAGGACAGAGATAGCCTACGAGCAGTACTTC.

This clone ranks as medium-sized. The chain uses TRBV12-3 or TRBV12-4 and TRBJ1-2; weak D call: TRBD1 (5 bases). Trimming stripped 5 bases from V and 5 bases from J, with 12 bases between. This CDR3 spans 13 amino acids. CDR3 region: CASSPGLTYGYTF. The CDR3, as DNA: TGTGCCAGCAGTCCGGGACTTACGTATGGCTACACCTTC.

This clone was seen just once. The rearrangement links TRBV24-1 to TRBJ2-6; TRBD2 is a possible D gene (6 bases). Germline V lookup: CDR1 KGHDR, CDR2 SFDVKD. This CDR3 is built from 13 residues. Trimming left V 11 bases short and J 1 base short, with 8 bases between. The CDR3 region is CASGESGANVLTF. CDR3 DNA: TGTGCCAGCGGGGAGTCTGGGGCCAACGTCCTGACTTTC.

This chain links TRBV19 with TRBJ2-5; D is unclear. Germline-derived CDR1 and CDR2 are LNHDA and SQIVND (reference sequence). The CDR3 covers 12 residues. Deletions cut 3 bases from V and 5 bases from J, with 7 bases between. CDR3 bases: TGTGCCAGTAGTATGTTACGGGAGACCCAGTACTTC. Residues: CASSMLRETQYF.

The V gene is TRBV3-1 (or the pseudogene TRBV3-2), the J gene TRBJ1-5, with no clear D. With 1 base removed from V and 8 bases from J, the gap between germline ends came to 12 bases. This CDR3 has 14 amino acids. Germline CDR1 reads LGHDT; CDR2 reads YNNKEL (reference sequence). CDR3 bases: TGTGCCAGCAGCCAAGGCCCAGCCTATGAGCCCCAGCATTTT. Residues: CASSQGPAYEPQHF.

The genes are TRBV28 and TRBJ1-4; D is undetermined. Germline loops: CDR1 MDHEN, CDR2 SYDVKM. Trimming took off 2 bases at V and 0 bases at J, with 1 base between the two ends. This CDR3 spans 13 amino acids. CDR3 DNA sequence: TGTGCCAGCAGTTTACCAACTAATGAAAAACTGTTTTTT. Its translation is CASSLPTNEKLFF.

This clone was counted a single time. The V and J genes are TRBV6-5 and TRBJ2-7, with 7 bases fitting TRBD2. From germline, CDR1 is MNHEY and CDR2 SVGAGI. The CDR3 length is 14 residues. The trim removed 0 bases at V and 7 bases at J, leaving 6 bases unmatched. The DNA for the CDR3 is TGTGCCAGCAGTTACTCGAACCTAGCGGAGGAGCAGTACTTC. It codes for CASSYSNLAEEQYF.